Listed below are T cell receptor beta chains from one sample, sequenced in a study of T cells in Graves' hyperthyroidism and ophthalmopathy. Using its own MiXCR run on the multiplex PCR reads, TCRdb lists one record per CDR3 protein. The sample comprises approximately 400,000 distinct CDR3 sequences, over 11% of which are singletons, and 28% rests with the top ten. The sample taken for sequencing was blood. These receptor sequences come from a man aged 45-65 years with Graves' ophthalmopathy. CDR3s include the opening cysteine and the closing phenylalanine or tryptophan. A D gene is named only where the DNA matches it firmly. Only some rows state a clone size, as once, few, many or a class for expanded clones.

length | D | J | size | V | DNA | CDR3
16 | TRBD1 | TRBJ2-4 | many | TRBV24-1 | TGTGCCACCAGTGACCAAACCGGGACAGGCAGGAACATTCAGTACTTC | CATSDQTGTGRNIQYF
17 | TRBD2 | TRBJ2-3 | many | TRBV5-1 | TGCGCCAGCAGCTTGGGTTCTAGCGGGAGAGTAAGAGATACGCAGTATTTT | CASSLGSSGRVRDTQYF
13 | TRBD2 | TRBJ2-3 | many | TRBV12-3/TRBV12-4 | TGTGCCAGCAGTTTTTTACTAGCGGATACGCAGTATTTT | CASSFLLADTQYF
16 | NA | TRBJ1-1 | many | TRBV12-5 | TGTGCTAGTGGTTACTATATCCTGGCGGAAAACACTGAAGCTTTCTTT | CASGYYILAENTEAFF
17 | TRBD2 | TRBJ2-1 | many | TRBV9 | TGTGCCAGCAGCGTAACGGTCGGCGGGAGAGCCTACAATGAGCAGTTCTTC | CASSVTVGGRAYNEQFF
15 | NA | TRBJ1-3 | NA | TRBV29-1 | TGCAGCGTGGCCCTCCCAGGGAGCTCTGGAAACACCATATATTTT | CSVALPGSSGNTIYF
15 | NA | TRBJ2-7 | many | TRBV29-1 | TGCAGCGTTGTAGAAGGAGGTGGCTTGTATTACGAGCAGTACTTC | CSVVEGGGLYYEQYF
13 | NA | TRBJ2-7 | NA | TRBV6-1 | TGTGCCAGTTATCGGGACTTATACTACGAGCAGTACTTC | CASYRDLYYEQYF
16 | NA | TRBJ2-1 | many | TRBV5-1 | TGCGCCAGCAGCTTGGATGGCGGGTGGACCTACAATGAGCAGTTCTTC | CASSLDGGWTYNEQFF
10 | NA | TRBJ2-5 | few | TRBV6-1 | TGTGCCAGCAGCCCTTCTCCCCAGTACTTC | CASSPSPQYF
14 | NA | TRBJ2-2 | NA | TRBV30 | TGTGCCTGGAGTGTAATACCTCGCACCGGGGAGCTGTTTTTT | CAWSVIPRTGELFF
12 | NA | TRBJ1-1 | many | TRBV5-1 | TGCGCCAGCAGTAACAAGAACACTGAAGCTTTCTTT | CASSNKNTEAFF
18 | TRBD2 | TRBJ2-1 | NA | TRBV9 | TGTGCCAGCAGCATTAACCCGGGACTAGCGGGAGGGTACAATGAGCAGTTCTTC | CASSINPGLAGGYNEQFF
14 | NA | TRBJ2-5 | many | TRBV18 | TGTGCCAGCTCACCACCAACAGGGGAGGTGACCCAGTACTTC | CASSPPTGEVTQYF
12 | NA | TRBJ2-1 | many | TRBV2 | TGTGCCAGCAGTGATGAGGCCTCGGGGCAGTTCTTC | CASSDEASGQFF
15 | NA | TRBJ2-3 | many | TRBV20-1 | TGCAGTGCTAGAAGGAGCGCGACCAGCACAGATACGCAGTATTTT | CSARRSATSTDTQYF
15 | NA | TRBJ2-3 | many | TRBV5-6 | TGTGCCAGCAGCTTGTTTCTAGTCGGGACAGATACGCAGTATTTT | CASSLFLVGTDTQYF
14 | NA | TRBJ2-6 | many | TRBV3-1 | TGTGCCAGCAGCCAAGTTTTTGGGGCCAACGTCCTGACTTTC | CASSQVFGANVLTF
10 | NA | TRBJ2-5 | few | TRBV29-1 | TGCAGCGGTTTAACGGAGACCCAGTACTTC | CSGLTETQYF
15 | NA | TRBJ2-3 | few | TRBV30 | TGTGCCTGGACTGGGGGGCAGGGACCCACAGATACGCAGTATTTT | CAWTGGQGPTDTQYF
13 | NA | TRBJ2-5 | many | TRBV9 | TGTGCCAGCAGCTCAGGGTGGGCAGAGACCCAGTACTTC | CASSSGWAETQYF
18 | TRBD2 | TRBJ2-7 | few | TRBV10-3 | TGTGCCATCAGAATCCGTAGGACTAGCGGGAGGGCATCTAGCGAGCAGTACTTC | CAIRIRRTSGRASSEQYF